One sample yielded the 8 T cell receptor beta chains listed below, sequenced in a study of cytomegalovirus exposure and HLA in healthy donors. The PCR employed 60 Vbeta primers together with 13 Jbeta primers. TCRdb keeps only in-frame clones here, not all; method: immunoSEQ multiplex PCR. The sample holds about 140,000 clones, 80% seen once. The sequencing sample was made of PBMCs. These TCRs come from a man aged 25-45 years in good health.

In its sample, this clone was seen a few times. The gene calls are TRBV30 and TRBJ1-1, with D perhaps TRBD1 (5 bases). V was trimmed by 1 base and J by 2 bases, leaving 14 bases between them. This CDR3 region has 15 residues. The germline CDR1 and CDR2 sequences are GTSNPN and SVGIG (reference sequence). The CDR3, as DNA: TGTGCCTGGAGTGCCCTCAGGGTCGGTAACACTGAAGCTTTCTTT. It codes for CAWSALRVGNTEAFF.

This sequence joins TRBV7-2 and TRBJ2-3, with a weak D call TRBD2 (5 bases). Per germline, CDR1 SGHTA and CDR2 FQGNSA. This CDR3 is 15 amino acids long. The V end was cut by 5 bases, the J end by 0 bases, with 12 bases between. The CDR3 protein is CASSIGLSSTDTQYF. CDR3 DNA sequence: TGTGCCAGCAGCATTGGACTGTCTAGCACAGATACGCAGTATTTT.

The J gene is TRBJ2-5, the V gene TRBV28, with TRBD2 as a possible D gene (6 bases). The V end was cut by 2 bases, the J end by 1 base, with 14 bases between. Germline V gene lookup returns CDR1 MDHEN and CDR2 SYDVKM. CDR3 length: 16 residues. CDR3 sequence (DNA): TGTGCCAGCAGTTTACAGGGACTTTGGGGCCAAGAGACCCAGTACTTC. This encodes CASSLQGLWGQETQYF.

This sequence joins TRBV19 and TRBJ1-2; no clear D. Trimming stripped 1 base from V and 5 bases from J, with 11 bases between. CDR1 and CDR2 (germline): LNHDA, SQIVND (reference sequence). The CDR3 has 14 amino acids. CDR3: CASSIVESYYGYTF. CDR3 DNA: TGTGCCAGTAGTATAGTTGAGTCCTATTATGGCTACACCTTC.

A note on this clone: One end of the junction is discordant with germline, which a read error may explain. The chain uses TRBV7-9 and TRBJ1-5; 9 positions match TRBD1. Germline V CDR1 and CDR2: SEHNR, FQNEAQ (reference sequence). The CDR3 is 14 residues long. CDR3: CSSSRTGEQQPQHF. The CDR3, as DNA: TGTTCCAGCAGCCGGACAGGGGAACAGCAGCCCCAGCATTTT.

The J gene is TRBJ2-7, the V gene TRBV5-1, with TRBD2 identical over 10 bases. Germline CDR1 SGHRS, CDR2 YFSETQ. CDR3 length equals 13 residues. J was trimmed by 6 bases and V by 5 bases; bases with no gene match: 5. The CDR3 protein is CASRAGGQAEQYF. CDR3 coding DNA: TGCGCCAGCAGAGCGGGAGGGCAGGCCGAGCAGTACTTC.

The rearrangement joins TRBV11-2 to TRBJ1-1, with D unclear. Looked up from germline, CDR1 is SGHAT and CDR2 is FQNNGV. This CDR3 is 11 amino acids long. Trimming cost V 3 bases and J 11 bases, with 10 bases left between them. CDR3 bases: TGTGCCAGCAGCTTCCCTACTCCGGCTTTCTTT. Translation gives CASSFPTPAFF.

The chain couples TRBV5-1 to TRBJ1-6; D unresolved. CDR1 is SGHRS and CDR2 is YFSETQ in the germline V gene. The ends were cut back, 2 bases at V and 15 bases at J, with 15 bases in the middle. CDR3 length equals 13 residues. CDR3 coding DNA: TGCGCCAGCAGCTTTTCTACGGGAGAACTCCTCCACTTT. Translating gives CASSFSTGELLHF.